This TCR beta chain originates from a study of shared clonotypes between healthy human individuals. The method was immunoSEQ multiplex PCR; TCRdb's version includes in-frame clones alone and lacks a portion of them. Among 1,400,000 or so clones listed, 98% to 99% were seen once. V was clipped by 1 base and J by 15 bases; unmatched bases: 4. CDR1 is SGHAT and CDR2 is FQNNGV in the germline V gene. The CDR3 length is 12 residues. Turning to this clone: Its matching antigen is unknown.

Broader study findings: Among four donors, approximately 5% of naive CD4 clonotypes were found in common.

This sequence joins TRBV11-2 and TRBJ2-1, with 9 bases that match TRBD1. The sample consisted of naive CD4+ T cells sorted from blood. Subset here: CD45RA+ positively selected. The clonotype originates from a man aged 25 to 40 in good health. The CDR3 bases are TGTGCCAGCAGCTTAGGAGGGACAGGGTGGTTCTTC. Translated, it gives CASSLGGTGWFF. Using reference TRBV11-2 and TRBJ2-1 for the parts outside the CDR3, the full variable domain is EAGVAQSPRYKIIEKRQSVAFWCNPISGHATLYWYQQILGQGPKLLIQFQNNGVVDDSQLPKDRFSAERLKGVDSTLKIQPAKLEDSAVYLCASSLGGTGWFFGPGTRLTVL.